The clone carrying this T cell receptor beta chain appeared a few times. These data are taken from a study of sequential checkpoint blockade in melanoma. Overall study: DNA from 91 pretreatment tumor samples underwent TCRβ immunosequencing. Under 25 patients had matched tumor biopsies before treatment and at week 13 after nivolumab or ipilimumab alone.

The treatment: randomized to nivolumab then ipilimumab (arm A) or the reverse (arm B). Method: immunoSEQ multiplex PCR; TCRdb's copy keeps in-frame clones and lacks some. The table records 5,500 to 6,500 clones, approximately 20% of them present only once. The TCR originated in a human donor with melanoma. The specimen was tumor tissue (inferred from file names), collected from a patient given nivolumab and ipilimumab in sequence.

CDR3 in DNA: TGTGCCAGCTCACTGGGGCTTATGAACACTGAAGCTTTCTTT. This translates into CASSLGLMNTEAFF. The chain carries TRBV18 and TRBJ1-1, with D perhaps matching TRBD1 (5 bases). Trimming took 4 bases from V and 0 from J, leaving 9 bases between them. Germline values: CDR1 KGHSH, CDR2 LQKENI. The CDR3 length is 14 residues. Variable domain in full (rest from reference TRBV18 and TRBJ1-1): NAGVMQNPRHLVRRRGQEARLRCSPMKGHSHVYWYRQLPEEGLKFMVYLQKENIIDESGMPKERFSAEFPKEGPSILRIQQVVRGDSAAYFCASSLGLMNTEAFFGQGTRLTVV.